The rows below give T cell receptor beta chains drawn from one sample of a study of OX40 agonist ivuxolimab in advanced cancers. Only in-frame clones appear in the TCRdb table, and some are missing; sequencing was by immunoSEQ multiplex PCR. Of approximately 84,000 clones listed, about 93% are singletons. Specimen: CD4+ or CD8+ T cells sorted from blood, collected in a trial of the OX40 agonist ivuxolimab. These receptor sequences come from an adult with an advanced solid tumor such as melanoma, head and neck, liver or kidney cancer. Both conserved end residues are trimmed from each CDR3. Fields, in order: J gene, V gene, CDR3 protein.

TRBJ2-1 | TRBV2 | ASTSDSPEQF
TRBJ2-7 | TRBV7-9 | ASSSTSGGYEQY
TRBJ1-6 | TRBV7-8 | ASSLGQLSYNSPLH
TRBJ2-3 | TRBV5-1 | ASSLAAKTGTDTQY
TRBJ1-2 | TRBV15 | ATSRREGVHGYT
TRBJ2-5 | TRBV5-1 | ASAWAGGQETQY
TRBJ2-2 | TRBV7-9 | ASSSKLQAATGELF
TRBJ1-2 | TRBV5-1 | ASSPSGTPNYGYT
TRBJ2-1 | TRBV11-3 | ASSPYSSYNEQF
TRBJ2-1 | TRBV5-1 | ASSLVPLSGSGDEQF
TRBJ2-1 | TRBV4-3 | ASSQVGQHNEQF
TRBJ2-5 | TRBV12-5 | ASGLVVGVLRGTQY
TRBJ1-3 | TRBV28 | ASSVGGSLPGNTIY
TRBJ2-7 | TRBV28 | ASDTGGANGYEQY
TRBJ1-4 | TRBV5-1 | ASSLGGGGEKLF